This TCR beta chain stems from a study of metastatic and nonmetastatic thyroid tumors. Germline V gene sequence: CDR1 SGDLS, CDR2 YYNGEE. This CDR3 is built from 13 residues. V gave up 3 bases and J gave up 5 bases, with 11 bases separating them. Each patient went into thyroid surgery without having received any treatment. This clone was counted ten times or more. TCRdb reassembled clones from the PCR reads with MiXCR. This table holds some 41,000 clones, roughly 13% found once. The sample comprised blood. This clonotype was sampled from a female donor with papillary thyroid cancer or a benign thyroid nodule (not recorded which). Some clones in this sample may be carry-over from other donors' samples. The genes are TRBV9 and TRBJ2-5; tentatively, D is TRBD2 (5 bases). CDR3 residues: CASSADYTETQYF. CDR3 nucleotide sequence: TGTGCCAGCAGCGCCGACTATACGGAGACCCAGTACTTC.